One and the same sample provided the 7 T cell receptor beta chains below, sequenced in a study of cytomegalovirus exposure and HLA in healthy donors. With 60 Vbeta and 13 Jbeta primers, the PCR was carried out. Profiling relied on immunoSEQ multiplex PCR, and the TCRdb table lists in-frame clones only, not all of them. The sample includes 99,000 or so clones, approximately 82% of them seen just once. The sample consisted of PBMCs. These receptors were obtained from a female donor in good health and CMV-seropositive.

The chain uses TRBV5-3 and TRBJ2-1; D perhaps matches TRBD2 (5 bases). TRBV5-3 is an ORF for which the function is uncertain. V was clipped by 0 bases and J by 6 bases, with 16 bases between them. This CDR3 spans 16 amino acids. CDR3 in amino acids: CARSLVRTGPVNEQFF. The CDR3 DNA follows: TGTGCCAGAAGCTTGGTACGGACTGGGCCGGTCAATGAGCAGTTCTTC.

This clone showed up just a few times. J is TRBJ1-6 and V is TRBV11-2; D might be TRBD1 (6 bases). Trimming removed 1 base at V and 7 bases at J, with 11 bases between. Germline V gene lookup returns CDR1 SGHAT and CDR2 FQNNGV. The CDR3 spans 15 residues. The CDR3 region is CASSLGLTGNSPLHF. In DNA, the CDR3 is TGTGCCAGCAGCTTAGGCCTAACAGGGAATTCACCCCTCCACTTT.

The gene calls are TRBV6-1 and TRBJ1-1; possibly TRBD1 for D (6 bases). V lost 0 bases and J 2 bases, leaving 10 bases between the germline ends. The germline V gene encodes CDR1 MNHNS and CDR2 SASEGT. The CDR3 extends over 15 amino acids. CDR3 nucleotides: TGTGCCAGCAGTGAAGCCCGGGGGGCTAACACTGAAGCTTTCTTT. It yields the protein CASSEARGANTEAFF.

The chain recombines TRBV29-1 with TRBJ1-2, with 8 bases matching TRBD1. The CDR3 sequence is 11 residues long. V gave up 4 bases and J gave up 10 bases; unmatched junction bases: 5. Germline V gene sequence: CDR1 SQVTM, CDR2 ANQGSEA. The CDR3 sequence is CSVASTGDYTF. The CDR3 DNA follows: TGCAGCGTTGCCTCGACAGGGGACTACACCTTC. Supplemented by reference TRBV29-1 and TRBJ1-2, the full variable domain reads SAVISQKPSRDICQRGTSLTIQCQVDSQVTMMFWYRQQPGQSLTLIATANQGSEATYESGFVIDKFPISRPNLTFSTLTVSNMSPEDSSIYLCSVASTGDYTFGSGTRLTVV.

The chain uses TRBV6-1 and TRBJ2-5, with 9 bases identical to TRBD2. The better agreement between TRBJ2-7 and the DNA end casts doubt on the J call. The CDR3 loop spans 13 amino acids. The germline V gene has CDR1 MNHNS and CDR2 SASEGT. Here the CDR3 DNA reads TGTGCCAGCAGAGGACTAGCGAACTACGAGCAGTACTTC. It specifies CASRGLANYEQYF.

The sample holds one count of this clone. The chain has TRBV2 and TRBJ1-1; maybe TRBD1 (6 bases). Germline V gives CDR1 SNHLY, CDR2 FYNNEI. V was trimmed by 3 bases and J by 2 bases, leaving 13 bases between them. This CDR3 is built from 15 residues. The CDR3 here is CASSELGGPNTEAFF. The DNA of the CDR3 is TGTGCCAGCAGTGAGCTGGGGGGGCCAAACACTGAAGCTTTCTTT.

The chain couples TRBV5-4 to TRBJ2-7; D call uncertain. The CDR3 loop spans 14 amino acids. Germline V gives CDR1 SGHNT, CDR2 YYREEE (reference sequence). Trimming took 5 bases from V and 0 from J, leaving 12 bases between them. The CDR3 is CASSLTAASYEQYF. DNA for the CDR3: TGTGCCAGCAGTCTGACTGCAGCCTCCTACGAGCAGTACTTC.